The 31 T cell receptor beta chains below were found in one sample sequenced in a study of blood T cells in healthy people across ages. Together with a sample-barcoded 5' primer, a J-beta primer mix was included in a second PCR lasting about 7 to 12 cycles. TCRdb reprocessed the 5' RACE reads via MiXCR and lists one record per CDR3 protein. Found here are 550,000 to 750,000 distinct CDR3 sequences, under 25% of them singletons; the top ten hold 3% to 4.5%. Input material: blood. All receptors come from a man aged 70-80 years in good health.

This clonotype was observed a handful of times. CDR3 in DNA: TGTGCCAGCTCACCACTCAAGGGCGGGGAAGCTTTCTTT. Translated, it gives CASSPLKGGEAFF. The chain couples TRBV18 to TRBJ1-1; D is unclear. Germline V CDR1 and CDR2: KGHSH, LQKENI. The CDR3 is 13 amino acids. Trimming removed 1 base from V and 8 bases from J, with 11 bases in between. Complete variable domain (other parts from reference TRBV18 and TRBJ1-1): NAGVMQNPRHLVRRRGQEARLRCSPMKGHSHVYWYRQLPEEGLKFMVYLQKENIIDESGMPKERFSAEFPKEGPSILRIQQVVRGDSAAYFCASSPLKGGEAFFGQGTRLTVV.

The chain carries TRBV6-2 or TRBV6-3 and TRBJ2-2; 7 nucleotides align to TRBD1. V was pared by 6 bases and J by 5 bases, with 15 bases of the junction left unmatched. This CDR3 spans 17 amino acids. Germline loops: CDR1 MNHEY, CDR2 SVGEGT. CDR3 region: CASSRQGPLSGTGELFF. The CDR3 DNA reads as TGTGCCAGCAGCAGACAGGGTCCCCTCTCGGGGACCGGGGAGCTGTTTTTT.

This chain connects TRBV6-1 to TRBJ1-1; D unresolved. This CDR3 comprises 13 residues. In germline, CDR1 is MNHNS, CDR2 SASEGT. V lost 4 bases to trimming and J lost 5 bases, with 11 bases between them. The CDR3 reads CASSGARRTEAFF. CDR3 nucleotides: TGTGCCAGCAGTGGAGCAAGACGAACTGAAGCTTTCTTT.

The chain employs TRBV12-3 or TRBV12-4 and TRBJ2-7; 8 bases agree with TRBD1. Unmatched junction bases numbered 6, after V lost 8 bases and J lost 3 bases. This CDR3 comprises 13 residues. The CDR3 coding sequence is TGTGCCAGCGGGAGACAGGGGTTCTACGAGCAGTACTTC. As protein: CASGRQGFYEQYF.

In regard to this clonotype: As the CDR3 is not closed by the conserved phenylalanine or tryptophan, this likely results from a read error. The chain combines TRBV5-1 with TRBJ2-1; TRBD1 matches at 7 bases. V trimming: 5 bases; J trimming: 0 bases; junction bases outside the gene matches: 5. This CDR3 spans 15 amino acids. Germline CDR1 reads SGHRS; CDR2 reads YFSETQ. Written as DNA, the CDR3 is TGCGCCAGCAGGGCTACAGGGGTCTCCTACAATGAGCAGTTCCTC. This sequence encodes CASRATGVSYNEQFL.

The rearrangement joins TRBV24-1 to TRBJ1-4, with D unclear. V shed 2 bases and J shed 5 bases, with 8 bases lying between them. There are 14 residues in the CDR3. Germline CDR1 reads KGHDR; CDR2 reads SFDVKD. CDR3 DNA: TGTGCCACCAGTGATTCGCAGACCAATGAAAAACTGTTTTTT. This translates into CATSDSQTNEKLFF.

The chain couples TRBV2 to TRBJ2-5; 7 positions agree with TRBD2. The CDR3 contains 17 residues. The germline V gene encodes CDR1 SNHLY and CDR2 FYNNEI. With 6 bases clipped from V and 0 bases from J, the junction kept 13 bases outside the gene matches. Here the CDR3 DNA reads TGTGCCAGCAGCCAGGCCGCTAGCGGAGTATACCAAGAGACCCAGTACTTC. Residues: CASSQAASGVYQETQYF.

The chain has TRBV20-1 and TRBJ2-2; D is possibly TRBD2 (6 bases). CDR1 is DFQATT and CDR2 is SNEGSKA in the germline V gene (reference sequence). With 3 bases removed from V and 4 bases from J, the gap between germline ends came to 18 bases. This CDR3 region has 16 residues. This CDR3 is CSARPPGGMVTGELFF. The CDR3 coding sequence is TGCAGTGCTAGGCCCCCTGGCGGGATGGTCACCGGGGAGCTGTTTTTT.

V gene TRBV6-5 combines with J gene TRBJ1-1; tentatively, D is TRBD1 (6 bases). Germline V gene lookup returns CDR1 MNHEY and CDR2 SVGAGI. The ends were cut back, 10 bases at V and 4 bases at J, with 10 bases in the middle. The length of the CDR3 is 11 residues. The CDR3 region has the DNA TGTGCCACCAGCAGGGGCACTGAAGCTTTCTTT. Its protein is CATSRGTEAFF.

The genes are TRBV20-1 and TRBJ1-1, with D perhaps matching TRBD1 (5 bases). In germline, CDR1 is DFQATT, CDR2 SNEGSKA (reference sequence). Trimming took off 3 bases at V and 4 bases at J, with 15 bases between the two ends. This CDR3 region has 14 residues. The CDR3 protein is CSASPPGRPTEAFF. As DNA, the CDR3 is TGCAGTGCTAGCCCCCCAGGGCGACCCACTGAAGCTTTCTTT.

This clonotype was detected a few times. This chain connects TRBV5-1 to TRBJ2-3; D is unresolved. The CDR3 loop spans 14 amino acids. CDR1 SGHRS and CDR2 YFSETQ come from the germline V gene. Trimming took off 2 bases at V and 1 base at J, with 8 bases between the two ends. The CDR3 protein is CASSFWGGTDTQYF. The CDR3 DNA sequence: TGCGCCAGCAGCTTCTGGGGTGGCACAGATACGCAGTATTTT. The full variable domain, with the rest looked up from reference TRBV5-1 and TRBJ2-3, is KAGVTQTPRYLIKTRGQQVTLSCSPISGHRSVSWYQQTPGQGLQFLFEYFSETQRNKGNFPGRFSGRQFSNSRSEMNVSTLELGDSALYLCASSFWGGTDTQYFGPGTRLTVL.

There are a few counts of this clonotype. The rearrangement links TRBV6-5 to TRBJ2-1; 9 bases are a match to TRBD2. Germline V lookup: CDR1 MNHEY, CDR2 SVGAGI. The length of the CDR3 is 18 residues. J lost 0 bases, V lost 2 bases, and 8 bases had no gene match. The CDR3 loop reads CASSYEASGIPSYNEQFF. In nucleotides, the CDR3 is TGTGCCAGCAGTTACGAGGCTAGCGGGATACCCTCCTACAATGAGCAGTTCTTC.

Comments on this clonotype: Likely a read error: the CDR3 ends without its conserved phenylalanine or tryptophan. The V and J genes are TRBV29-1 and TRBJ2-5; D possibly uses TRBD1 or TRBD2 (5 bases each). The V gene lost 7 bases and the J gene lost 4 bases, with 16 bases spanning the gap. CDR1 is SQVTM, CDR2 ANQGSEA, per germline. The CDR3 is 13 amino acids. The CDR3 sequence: CSAGTLRGETQYL. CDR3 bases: TGCAGCGCGGGGACCCTAAGAGGAGAGACCCAGTACCTC.

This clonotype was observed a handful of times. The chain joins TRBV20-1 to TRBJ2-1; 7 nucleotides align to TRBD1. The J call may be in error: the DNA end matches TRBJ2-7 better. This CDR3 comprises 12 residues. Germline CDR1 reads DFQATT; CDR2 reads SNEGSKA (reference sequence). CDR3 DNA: TGCAGTGCTAATGACAGGGTCTACGAGCAGTACTTC. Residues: CSANDRVYEQYF.

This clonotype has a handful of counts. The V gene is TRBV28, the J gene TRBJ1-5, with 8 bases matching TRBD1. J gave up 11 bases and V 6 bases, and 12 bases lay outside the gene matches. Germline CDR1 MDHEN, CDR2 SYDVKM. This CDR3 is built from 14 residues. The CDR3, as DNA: TGTGCCAGCAGCGACGGACAGGGAGGGAAGGCCCAGCATTTT. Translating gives CASSDGQGGKAQHF.

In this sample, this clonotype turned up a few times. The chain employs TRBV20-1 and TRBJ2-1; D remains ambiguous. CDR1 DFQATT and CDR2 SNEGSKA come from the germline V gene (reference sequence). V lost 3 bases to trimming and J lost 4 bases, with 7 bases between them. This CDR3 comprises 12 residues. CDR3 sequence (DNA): TGCAGTGCTAGCGACAAGTACAATGAGCAGTTCTTC. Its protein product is CSASDKYNEQFF.

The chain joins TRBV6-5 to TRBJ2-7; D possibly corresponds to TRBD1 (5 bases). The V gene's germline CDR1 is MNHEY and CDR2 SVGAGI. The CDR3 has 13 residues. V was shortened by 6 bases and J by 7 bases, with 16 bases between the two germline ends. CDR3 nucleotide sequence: TGTGCCAGCAGCTTTCTCCAGGGTAGGGAGCAGTACTTC. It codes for CASSFLQGREQYF.

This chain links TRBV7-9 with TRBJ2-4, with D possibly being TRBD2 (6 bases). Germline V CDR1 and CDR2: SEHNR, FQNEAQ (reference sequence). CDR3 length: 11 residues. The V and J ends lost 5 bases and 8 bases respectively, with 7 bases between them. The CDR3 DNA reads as TGTGCCAGCAGCGGAGGGTACATTCAGTACTTC. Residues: CASSGGYIQYF.

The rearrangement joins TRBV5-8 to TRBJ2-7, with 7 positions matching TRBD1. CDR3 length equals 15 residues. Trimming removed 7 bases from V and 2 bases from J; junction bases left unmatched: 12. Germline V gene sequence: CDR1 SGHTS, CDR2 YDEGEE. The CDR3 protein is CASSLGDSPPYEQYF. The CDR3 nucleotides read TGTGCCAGCTCCCTGGGGGACAGTCCACCCTACGAGCAGTACTTC.

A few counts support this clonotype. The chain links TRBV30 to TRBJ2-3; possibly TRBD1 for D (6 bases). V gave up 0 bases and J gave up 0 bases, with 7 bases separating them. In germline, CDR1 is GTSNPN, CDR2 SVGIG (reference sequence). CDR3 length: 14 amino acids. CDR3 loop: CAWSVQGSTDTQYF. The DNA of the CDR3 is TGTGCCTGGAGTGTGCAGGGGAGCACAGATACGCAGTATTTT.

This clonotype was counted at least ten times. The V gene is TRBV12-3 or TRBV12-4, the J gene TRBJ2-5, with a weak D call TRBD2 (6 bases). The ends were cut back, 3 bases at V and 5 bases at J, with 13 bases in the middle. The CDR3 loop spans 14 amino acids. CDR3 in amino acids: CASSFLLGGETQYF. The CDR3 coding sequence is TGTGCCAGCAGTTTTCTTTTGGGAGGCGAGACCCAGTACTTC.

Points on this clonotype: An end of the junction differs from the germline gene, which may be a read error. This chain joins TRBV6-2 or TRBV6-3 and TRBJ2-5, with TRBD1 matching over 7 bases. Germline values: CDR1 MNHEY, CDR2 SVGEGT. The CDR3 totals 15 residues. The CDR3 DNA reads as TGTGCCGGCAGTTACGGGACAGTAGACCAAGAGACCCAGTACTTC. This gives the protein CAGSYGTVDQETQYF.

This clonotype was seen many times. CDR3 sequence: CASSVSSGDYNEQFF. In DNA, the CDR3 is TGTGCCAGCAGCGTATCTAGCGGAGACTACAATGAGCAGTTCTTC. This sequence joins TRBV9 and TRBJ2-1; 7 bases agree with TRBD2. V gave up 1 base and J gave up 3 bases; unmatched junction bases: 4. The CDR3 sequence is 15 residues long. CDR1 and CDR2 from the germline V gene are SGDLS and YYNGEE.

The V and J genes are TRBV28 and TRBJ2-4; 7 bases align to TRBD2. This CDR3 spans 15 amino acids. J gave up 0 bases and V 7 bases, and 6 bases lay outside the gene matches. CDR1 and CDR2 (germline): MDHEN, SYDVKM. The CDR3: CASTGEGKAKNIQYF. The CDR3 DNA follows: TGTGCCAGCACGGGGGAGGGGAAAGCCAAAAACATTCAGTACTTC.

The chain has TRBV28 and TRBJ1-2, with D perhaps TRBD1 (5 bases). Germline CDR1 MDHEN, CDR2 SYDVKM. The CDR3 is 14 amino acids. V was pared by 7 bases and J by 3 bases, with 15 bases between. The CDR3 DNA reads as TGTGCCAGCACCCTGGGGGGAGGTTACTATGGCTACACCTTC. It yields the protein CASTLGGGYYGYTF.

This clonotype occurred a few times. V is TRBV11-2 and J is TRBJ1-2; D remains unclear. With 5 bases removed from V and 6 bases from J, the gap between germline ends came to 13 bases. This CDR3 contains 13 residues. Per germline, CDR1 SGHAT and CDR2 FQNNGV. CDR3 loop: CASSMLPGDGYTF. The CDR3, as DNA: TGTGCCAGCAGCATGCTCCCTGGGGATGGCTACACCTTC.

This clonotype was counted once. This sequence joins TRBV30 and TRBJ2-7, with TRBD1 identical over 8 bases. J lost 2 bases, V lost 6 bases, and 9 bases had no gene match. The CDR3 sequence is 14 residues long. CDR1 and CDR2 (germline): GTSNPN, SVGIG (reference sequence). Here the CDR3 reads CACRGTGGTYEQYF. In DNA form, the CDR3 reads TGTGCCTGTAGGGGGACAGGAGGAACCTACGAGCAGTACTTC.

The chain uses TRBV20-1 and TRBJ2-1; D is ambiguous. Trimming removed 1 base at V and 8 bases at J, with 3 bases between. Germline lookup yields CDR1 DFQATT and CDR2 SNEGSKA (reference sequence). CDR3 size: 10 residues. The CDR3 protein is CSARVHEQFF. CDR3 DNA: TGCAGTGCTAGAGTCCATGAGCAGTTCTTC.

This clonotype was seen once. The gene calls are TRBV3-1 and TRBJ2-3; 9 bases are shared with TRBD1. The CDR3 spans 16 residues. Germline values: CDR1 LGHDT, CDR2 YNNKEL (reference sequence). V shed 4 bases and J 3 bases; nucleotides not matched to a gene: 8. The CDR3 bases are TGTGCCAGCAGCCCTTGGACAGGGGAGGGAACAGATACGCAGTATTTT. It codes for CASSPWTGEGTDTQYF.

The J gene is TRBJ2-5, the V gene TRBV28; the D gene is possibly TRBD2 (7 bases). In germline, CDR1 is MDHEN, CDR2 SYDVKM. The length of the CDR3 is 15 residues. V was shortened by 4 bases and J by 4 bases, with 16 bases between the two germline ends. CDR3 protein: CASSSLRGALETQYF. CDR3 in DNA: TGTGCCAGCAGTTCCCTCCGGGGGGCTTTAGAGACCCAGTACTTC.

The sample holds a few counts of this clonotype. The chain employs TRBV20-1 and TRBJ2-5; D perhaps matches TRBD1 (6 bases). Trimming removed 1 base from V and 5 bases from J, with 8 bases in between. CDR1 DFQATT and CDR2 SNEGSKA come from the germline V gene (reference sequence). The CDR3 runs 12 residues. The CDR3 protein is CSARAGAETQYF. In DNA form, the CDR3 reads TGCAGTGCTAGAGCAGGGGCTGAGACCCAGTACTTC.